Each of the 25 T cell receptor beta chains below was sequenced from the same sample in a study of blood T cells in healthy people across ages. A second PCR, run for roughly 7 to 11 cycles, used a sample-barcoded 5' primer plus a J-beta primer mix. TCRdb fed the 5' RACE reads into MiXCR, producing one record per CDR3 protein. Of 1.4 million to 1.5 million distinct CDR3 sequences in the sample, 42% were seen once. Sequencing was done on a sample of blood. All receptors derive from a woman aged 18 to 35 in good health.

This sequence joins TRBV20-1 and TRBJ1-1; a weak D match, TRBD1 (6 bases). CDR1 is DFQATT and CDR2 is SNEGSKA in the germline V gene (reference sequence). There are 17 residues in the CDR3. V lost 1 base and J lost 0, with 18 bases in between. CDR3 sequence reads: CSARGIHRANMNTEAFF. Written as DNA, the CDR3 is TGCAGTGCTAGAGGGATCCACAGGGCGAACATGAACACTGAAGCTTTCTTT.

This chain joins TRBV12-5 and TRBJ1-5; D unclear. Germline assignment: CDR1 LGHNT and CDR2 FRNRAP. Trimming took off 5 bases at V and 0 bases at J, with 11 bases between the two ends. The CDR3 loop spans 15 amino acids. The CDR3 protein is CASGLSLYSNQPQHF. The CDR3 DNA follows: TGTGCTAGTGGTCTCTCTCTTTATAGCAATCAGCCCCAGCATTTT.

In this sample, this clonotype turned up a few times. The chain is built from TRBV20-1 and TRBJ2-7; 8 bases fit TRBD2. The J segment lost 1 base and the V segment lost 5 bases, leaving 10 bases of the junction unmatched. Germline CDR1 is DFQATT and CDR2 is SNEGSKA (reference sequence). This CDR3 comprises 15 residues. CDR3 in DNA: TGCAGTGCTCCGGTAACGGGGGGGCCGTCCTACGAGCAGTACTTC. Translated, it gives CSAPVTGGPSYEQYF.

This chain uses TRBV20-1 with TRBJ2-2, with TRBD2 matching 16 bases. Per the germline V gene, CDR1 is DFQATT and CDR2 is SNEGSKA (reference sequence). This CDR3 spans 19 amino acids. The V and J ends lost 0 bases and 6 bases, in that order; junction bases with no gene match: 10. The CDR3 DNA reads TGCAGTGCTAGAGATCCGGGGACTAGCGGGAGGGCCGGTGCCGGGGAGCTGTTTTTT. Its protein is CSARDPGTSGRAGAGELFF.

The chain couples TRBV24-1 to TRBJ2-5; TRBD2 might be the D (5 bases). Germline CDR1 reads KGHDR; CDR2 reads SFDVKD. V lost 5 bases and J 5 bases, leaving 14 bases between the germline ends. The CDR3 length is 14 residues. The chain's CDR3 is CATSGLYGGETQYF. CDR3 sequence (DNA): TGTGCCACCAGTGGCCTCTACGGCGGGGAGACCCAGTACTTC.

This clonotype was observed a few times. The rearrangement joins TRBV10-3 to TRBJ1-2, with D possibly TRBD1 on 5 matching bases. Germline-derived CDR1 and CDR2 are ENHRY and SYGVKD. The CDR3 is 12 amino acids. V was cut by 6 bases and J by 4 bases, with 9 bases left in between. The CDR3 sequence is CAISDSSYGYTF. CDR3 coding DNA: TGTGCCATCAGCGACAGTTCCTATGGCTACACCTTC.

This chain links TRBV7-2 with TRBJ2-7; tentative D call: TRBD2 (5 bases). Germline loops: CDR1 SGHTA, CDR2 FQGNSA. Trimming removed 4 bases from V and 5 bases from J, with 15 bases in between. The CDR3 contains 14 residues. The CDR3 loop reads CASSSRTGWDEQYF. CDR3 nucleotide sequence: TGTGCCAGCAGCTCACGGACTGGGTGGGACGAGCAGTACTTC. Full variable domain (outside the CDR3, taken from reference TRBV7-2 and TRBJ2-7): GAGVSQSPSNKVTEKGKDVELRCDPISGHTALYWYRQSLGQGLEFLIYFQGNSAPDKSGLPSDRFSAERTGGSVSTLTIQRTQQEDSAVYLCASSSRTGWDEQYFGPGTRLTVT.

This chain links TRBV27 with TRBJ2-7; no reliable D call. CDR3 length: 17 residues. The V gene's germline CDR1 is MNHEY and CDR2 SMNVEV (reference sequence). V was pared by 0 bases and J by 7 bases, with 22 bases between. CDR3 residues: CASSLSWGKVVYNEQYF. DNA for the CDR3: TGTGCCAGCAGTTTATCATGGGGAAAAGTTGTGTACAATGAGCAGTACTTC.

This clonotype has a handful of counts. This chain connects TRBV7-9 to TRBJ1-2, with D possibly TRBD1 on 5 matching bases. The V end lost 5 bases, the J end lost 8 bases, and 18 bases lay between the germline ends. The CDR3 contains 14 residues. CDR1 and CDR2 (germline): SEHNR, FQNEAQ (reference sequence). CDR3 sequence reads: CASSPDRGVGGYTF. The CDR3 DNA reads TGTGCCAGCAGCCCCGATCGGGGGGTTGGCGGCTACACCTTC.

The rearrangement uses TRBV20-1 and TRBJ2-3; the match to TRBD1 covers 7 bases. Germline trimming cut 1 base from V and 6 bases from J; bases unmatched to any gene: 4. Germline values: CDR1 DFQATT, CDR2 SNEGSKA (reference sequence). This CDR3 is built from 13 residues. The CDR3 protein is CSARAGQPDTQYF. The CDR3 DNA reads as TGCAGTGCTAGAGCGGGACAGCCTGATACGCAGTATTTT.

This clonotype was observed many times. V gene TRBV29-1 combines with J gene TRBJ2-5, with D perhaps matching TRBD1 or TRBD2 (6 bases each). Germline V gives CDR1 SQVTM, CDR2 ANQGSEA. The CDR3 consists of 12 residues. V gave up 7 bases and J gave up 4 bases, with 13 bases separating them. The CDR3 is CSAEGGGETQYF. The CDR3 DNA sequence: TGCAGCGCCGAAGGAGGGGGAGAGACCCAGTACTTC.

The chain links TRBV20-1 to TRBJ2-4; TRBD2 agrees at 7 bases. Per germline, CDR1 DFQATT and CDR2 SNEGSKA (reference sequence). The V gene end was trimmed by 5 bases and the J gene end by 6 bases; junction bases not matched to a gene: 7. The CDR3 extends over 13 amino acids. Here the CDR3 reads CSAWGPGGNIQYF. For the CDR3, the DNA is TGCAGTGCTTGGGGACCGGGGGGAAACATTCAGTACTTC.

This chain links TRBV6-1 with TRBJ2-7; D is unresolved. The ends were cut back, 3 bases at V and 4 bases at J, with 13 bases in the middle. This CDR3 has 14 amino acids. The germline CDR1 and CDR2 sequences are MNHNS and SASEGT. CDR3 sequence reads: CASSDWAKPYEQYF. CDR3 DNA sequence: TGTGCCAGCAGTGATTGGGCGAAGCCGTACGAGCAGTACTTC.

The chain carries TRBV5-1 and TRBJ2-4; possible D gene TRBD2, 6 bases. The CDR3 is 14 amino acids. Germline CDR1 is SGHRS and CDR2 is YFSETQ. Trimming took 0 bases from V and 13 from J, leaving 17 bases between them. CDR3 nucleotide sequence: TGCGCCAGCAGCTTGGAGCCTAGCGAACATGAGCAGTACTTC. Translated: CASSLEPSEHEQYF. The full variable domain, rest sourced from reference TRBV5-1 and TRBJ2-4, is KAGVTQTPRYLIKTRGQQVTLSCSPISGHRSVSWYQQTPGQGLQFLFEYFSETQRNKGNFPGRFSGRQFSNSRSEMNVSTLELGDSALYLCASSLEPSEHEQYFGAGTRLSVL.

This clonotype was detected a few times. This sequence joins TRBV20-1 and TRBJ1-2, with 7 bases identical to TRBD1. Per germline, CDR1 DFQATT and CDR2 SNEGSKA (reference sequence). The V and J ends lost 1 base and 7 bases, in that order; junction bases with no gene match: 9. The CDR3 totals 14 residues. DNA for the CDR3: TGCAGTGCTAGAGGACAGGGCCCTCAGGGTGGCTACACCTTC. Translation: CSARGQGPQGGYTF.

This clonotype turned up a few times. The chain links TRBV9 to TRBJ1-1; possible D gene TRBD1, 5 bases. V gave up 4 bases and J gave up 4 bases, with 17 bases separating them. The CDR3 is 15 residues long. Germline V gene data show CDR1 as SGDLS and CDR2 as YYNGEE. The DNA for the CDR3 is TGTGCCAGCAGCCCCACCCGGGCAGGGAGCACTGAAGCTTTCTTT. It specifies CASSPTRAGSTEAFF.

V is TRBV9 and J is TRBJ2-3, with TRBD2 identical over 8 bases. Per the germline V gene, CDR1 is SGDLS and CDR2 is YYNGEE. V lost 0 bases and J lost 6; bases outside the gene matches: 12. The CDR3 is made up of 17 amino acids. The CDR3 coding sequence is TGTGCCAGCAGCGTAGCCCTAGCGGGCGTAAAGGTCGATACGCAGTATTTT. As protein: CASSVALAGVKVDTQYF.

The chain joins TRBV29-1 to TRBJ1-2; the D gene is possibly TRBD1 (6 bases). The V and J ends lost 3 bases and 3 bases respectively, with 11 bases between them. CDR3 length: 13 amino acids. The germline CDR1 and CDR2 sequences are SQVTM and ANQGSEA. CDR3 region: CSVDETGYYGYTF. DNA of the CDR3: TGCAGCGTTGATGAGACAGGCTACTATGGCTACACCTTC.

This clonotype has a handful of counts. The rearrangement links TRBV20-1 to TRBJ2-3; D not certain. Trimming took 5 bases from V and 1 from J, leaving 16 bases between them. This CDR3 has 15 residues. CDR1 is DFQATT, CDR2 SNEGSKA, per germline (reference sequence). The CDR3 sequence: CSALPGLFRTDTQYF. The CDR3 region has the DNA TGCAGTGCTCTCCCCGGCCTGTTTCGCACAGATACGCAGTATTTT.

This chain connects TRBV27 to TRBJ1-5; 11 nucleotides match TRBD1. The CDR3 has 17 amino acids. V was pared by 5 bases and J by 6 bases, with 12 bases of the junction left unmatched. Germline CDR1 is MNHEY and CDR2 is SMNVEV (reference sequence). CDR3 in DNA: TGTGCCAGCAGTGAAAGGGCCCGGACAGGGGGCGGTCAGCCCCAGCATTTT. Its translation is CASSERARTGGGQPQHF.

This clonotype has only one observation. As DNA, the CDR3 is TGTGCCATCAGTGATATGGGGGGGGCAGGTGAAGCTTTCTTT. Protein sequence: CAISDMGGAGEAFF. V usage is TRBV10-3 and J usage is TRBJ1-1; weak D call: TRBD1 (6 bases). Deletions cut 3 bases from V and 7 bases from J, with 15 bases between. CDR1 and CDR2 (germline): ENHRY, SYGVKD. The CDR3 loop spans 14 amino acids.

This chain joins TRBV19 and TRBJ2-2; tentative D call: TRBD2 (5 bases). The CDR3 is 18 residues long. CDR1 is LNHDA, CDR2 SQIVND, per germline (reference sequence). Trimming cost V 1 base and J 1 base, with 16 bases left between them. The CDR3 loop reads CASSIAPPWELNTGELFF. CDR3 nucleotides: TGTGCCAGTAGTATAGCCCCTCCCTGGGAGCTGAACACCGGGGAGCTGTTTTTT.

The rearrangement uses TRBV12-3 or TRBV12-4 and TRBJ2-1; TRBD2 might be the D (5 bases). V lost 1 base and J lost 6, with 13 bases in between. This CDR3 region has 15 residues. CDR3 amino acids: CASSLGTGIFNEQFF. The CDR3 DNA follows: TGTGCCAGCAGTTTAGGAACGGGGATCTTCAATGAGCAGTTCTTC.

The rearrangement joins TRBV3-1 to TRBJ1-2; D is possibly TRBD1 (5 bases). CDR1 and CDR2 from the germline V gene are LGHDT and YNNKEL (reference sequence). With 5 bases removed from V and 4 bases from J, the gap between germline ends came to 20 bases. CDR3 length: 16 residues. The CDR3 nucleotides are TGTGCCAGCAGCAGTACCTTCTCGGGGAGGGGCTATGGCTACACCTTC. Its translation: CASSSTFSGRGYGYTF.

The gene calls are TRBV5-1 and TRBJ2-2; D is ambiguous. Per germline, CDR1 SGHRS and CDR2 YFSETQ. V was shortened by 1 base and J by 5 bases, with 6 bases between the two germline ends. The CDR3 loop spans 13 amino acids. The CDR3 is CASSLTETGELFF. DNA for the CDR3: TGCGCCAGCAGCTTGACTGAAACCGGGGAGCTGTTTTTT.